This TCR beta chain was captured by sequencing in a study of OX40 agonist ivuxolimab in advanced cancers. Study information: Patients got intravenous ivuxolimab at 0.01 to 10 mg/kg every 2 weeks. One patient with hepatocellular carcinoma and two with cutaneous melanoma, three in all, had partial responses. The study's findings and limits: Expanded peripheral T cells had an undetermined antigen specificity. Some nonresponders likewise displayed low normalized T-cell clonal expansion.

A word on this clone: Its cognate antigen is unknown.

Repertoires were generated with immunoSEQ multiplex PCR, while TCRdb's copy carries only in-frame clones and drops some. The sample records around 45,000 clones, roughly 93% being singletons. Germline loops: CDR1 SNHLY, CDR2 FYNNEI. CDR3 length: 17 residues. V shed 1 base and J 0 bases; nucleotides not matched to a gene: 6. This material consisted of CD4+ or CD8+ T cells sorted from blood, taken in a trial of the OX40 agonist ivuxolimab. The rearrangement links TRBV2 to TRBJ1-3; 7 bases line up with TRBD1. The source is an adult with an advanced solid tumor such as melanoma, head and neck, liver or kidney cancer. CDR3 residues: CASSEVLGQSSGNTIYF. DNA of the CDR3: TGTGCCAGCAGTGAAGTATTGGGACAGAGCTCTGGAAACACCATATATTTT.